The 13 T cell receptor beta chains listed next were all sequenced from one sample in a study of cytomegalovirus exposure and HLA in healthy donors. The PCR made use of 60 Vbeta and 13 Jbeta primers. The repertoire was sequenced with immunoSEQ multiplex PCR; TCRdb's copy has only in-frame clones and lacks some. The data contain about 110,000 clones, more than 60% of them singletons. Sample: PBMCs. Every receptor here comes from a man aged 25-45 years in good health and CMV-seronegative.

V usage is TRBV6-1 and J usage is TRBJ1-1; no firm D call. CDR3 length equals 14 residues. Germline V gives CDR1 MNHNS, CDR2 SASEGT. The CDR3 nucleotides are TGTGCTTCAAACGAGCGGGGAGGAGAAACTGAAGCTTTCTTT. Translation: CASNERGGETEAFF.

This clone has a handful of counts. In DNA, the CDR3 is TGTGCCACCAGCAGAGGGGAGACAGGGATTAGCACAGATACGCAGTATTTT. It translates to CATSRGETGISTDTQYF. The J gene is TRBJ2-3, the V gene TRBV15, with 7 positions matching TRBD1. This CDR3 spans 17 amino acids. The ends lost 1 base at V and 0 bases at J; junction bases unmatched: 7. Germline CDR1 and CDR2: LNHNV and YYDKDF (reference sequence).

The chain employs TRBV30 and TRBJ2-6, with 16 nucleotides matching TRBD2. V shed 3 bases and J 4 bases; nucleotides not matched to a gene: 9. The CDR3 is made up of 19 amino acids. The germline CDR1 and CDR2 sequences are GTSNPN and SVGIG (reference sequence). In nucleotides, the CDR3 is TGTGCCTGGAGCGGGGGGACTAGCGGGGGGGCAGGAGGGGCCAACGTCCTGACTTTC. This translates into CAWSGGTSGGAGGANVLTF.

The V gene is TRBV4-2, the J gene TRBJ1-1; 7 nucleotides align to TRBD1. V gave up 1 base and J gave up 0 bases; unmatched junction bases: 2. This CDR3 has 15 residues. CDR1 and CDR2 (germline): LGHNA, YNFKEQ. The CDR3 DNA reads TGTGCCAGCAGCCAAGGTGGACAGGTGAACACTGAAGCTTTCTTT. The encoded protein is CASSQGGQVNTEAFF.

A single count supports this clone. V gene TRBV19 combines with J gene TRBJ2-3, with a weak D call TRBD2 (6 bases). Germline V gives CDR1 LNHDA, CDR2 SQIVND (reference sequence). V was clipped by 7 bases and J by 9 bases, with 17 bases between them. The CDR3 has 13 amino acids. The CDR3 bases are TGTGCCAGTACCCCTCAAGGGGAGGAGACGCAGTATTTT. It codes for CASTPQGEETQYF.

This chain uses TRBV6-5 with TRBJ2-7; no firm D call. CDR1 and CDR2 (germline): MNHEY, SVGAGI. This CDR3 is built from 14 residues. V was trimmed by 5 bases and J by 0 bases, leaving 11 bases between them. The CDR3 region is CASSPFTSSYEQYF. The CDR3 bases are TGTGCCAGCAGTCCGTTTACAAGCTCCTACGAGCAGTACTTC.

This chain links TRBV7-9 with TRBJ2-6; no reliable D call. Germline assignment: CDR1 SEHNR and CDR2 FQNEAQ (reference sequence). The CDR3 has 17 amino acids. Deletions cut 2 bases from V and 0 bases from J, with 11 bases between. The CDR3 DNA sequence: TGTGCCAGCAGCTTACCCGCCCGGTCCTCTGGGGCCAACGTCCTGACTTTC. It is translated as CASSLPARSSGANVLTF. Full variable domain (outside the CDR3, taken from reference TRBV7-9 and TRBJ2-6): DTGVSQNPRHKITKRGQNVTFRCDPISEHNRLYWYRQTLGQGPEFLTYFQNEAQLEKSRLLSDRFSAERPKGSFSTLEIQRTEQGDSAMYLCASSLPARSSGANVLTFGAGSRLTVL.

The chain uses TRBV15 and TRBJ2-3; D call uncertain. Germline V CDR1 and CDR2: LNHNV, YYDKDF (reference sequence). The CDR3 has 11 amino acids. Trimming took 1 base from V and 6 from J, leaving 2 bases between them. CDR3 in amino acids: CATSRADTQYF. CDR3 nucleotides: TGTGCCACCAGCAGAGCTGATACGCAGTATTTT.

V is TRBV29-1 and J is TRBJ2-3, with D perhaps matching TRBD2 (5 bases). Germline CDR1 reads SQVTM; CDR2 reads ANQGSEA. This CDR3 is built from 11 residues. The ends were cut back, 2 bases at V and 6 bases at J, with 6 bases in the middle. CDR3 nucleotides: TGCAGCGTTGAATCGGGGGATACGCAGTATTTT. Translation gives CSVESGDTQYF.

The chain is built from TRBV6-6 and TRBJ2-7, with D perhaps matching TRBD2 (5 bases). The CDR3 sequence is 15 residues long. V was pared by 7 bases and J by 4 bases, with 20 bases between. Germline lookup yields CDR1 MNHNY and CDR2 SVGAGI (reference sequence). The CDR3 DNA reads TGTGCCAGCACCGAAAGAGGGAGAGGCGGATACGAGCAGTACTTC. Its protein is CASTERGRGGYEQYF.

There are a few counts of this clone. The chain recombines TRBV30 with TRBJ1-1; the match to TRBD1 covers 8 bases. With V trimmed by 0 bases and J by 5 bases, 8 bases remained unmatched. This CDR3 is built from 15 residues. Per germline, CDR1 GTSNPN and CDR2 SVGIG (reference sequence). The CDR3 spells CAWSVAVTGVTEAFF. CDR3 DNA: TGTGCCTGGAGTGTAGCAGTGACAGGGGTAACTGAAGCTTTCTTT.

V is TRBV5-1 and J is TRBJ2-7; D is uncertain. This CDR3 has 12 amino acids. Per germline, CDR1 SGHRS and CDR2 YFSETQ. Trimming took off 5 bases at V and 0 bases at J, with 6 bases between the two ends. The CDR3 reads CASSPGSYEQYF. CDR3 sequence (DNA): TGCGCCAGCAGTCCAGGCTCCTACGAGCAGTACTTC.

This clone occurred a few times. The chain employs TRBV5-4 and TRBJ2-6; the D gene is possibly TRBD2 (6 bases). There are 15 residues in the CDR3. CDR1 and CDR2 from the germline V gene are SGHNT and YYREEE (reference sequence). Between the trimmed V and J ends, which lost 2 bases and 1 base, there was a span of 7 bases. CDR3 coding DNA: TGTGCCAGCAGCTTTCGGGGGTCTGGGGCCAACGTCCTGACTTTC. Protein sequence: CASSFRGSGANVLTF.